This TCR beta chain was sequenced for a study of glioma-infiltrating T cells after dendritic cell vaccination. Overall study: Glioblastoma patients came from Phase I and II dendritic cell vaccination trials.

In its sample, this clone was seen once. As yet, its antigen is unknown. Amplification used 60 V beta primers and 13 J beta primers. Libraries were prepared by immunoSEQ multiplex PCR; TCRdb keeps only in-frame clonotypes and omits some of them. The sample includes around 67,000 clones, about 86% of them seen just once. Study-wide findings and caveats: Higher TCR clonality did not directly relate to longer survival.

The CDR3 contains 13 residues. The V and J ends lost 4 bases and 5 bases respectively, with 8 bases between them. Germline assignment: CDR1 SNHLY and CDR2 FYNNEI. Selection required adequate fresh-frozen tumor tissue plus more than two years' survival data. The chain is built from TRBV2 and TRBJ1-4, with D possibly being TRBD1 (6 bases). This specimen consisted of blood, obtained before dendritic cell vaccination. The clonotype originates from a human donor with glioblastoma. CDR3 coding DNA: TGTGCCAGCAGTGGGACAGCAAATGAAAAACTGTTTTTT. Translation gives CASSGTANEKLFF. Full variable domain (missing parts from reference TRBV2 and TRBJ1-4): EPEVTQTPSHQVTQMGQEVILRCVPISNHLYFYWYRQILGQKVEFLVSFYNNEISEKSEIFDDQFSVERPDGSNFTLKIRSTKLEDSAMYFCASSGTANEKLFFGSGTQLSVL.